Here is one T cell receptor (beta chain) with its context. Its antigen is unknown. This could be a read error, since a much larger clone is one nucleotide away. These data come from a study of cytomegalovirus exposure and HLA in healthy donors. The PCR contained 60 Vbeta and 13 Jbeta primers. Libraries were prepared by immunoSEQ multiplex PCR; TCRdb keeps only in-frame clonotypes and omits some of them. The repertoire holds some 80,000 clones, approximately 80% seen once, with about 3.5% in the top ten. Losses at the gene ends were 5 bases for V and 7 bases for J; bases not matched to a gene: 6. CDR1 and CDR2 from the germline V gene are SEHNR and FQNEAQ (reference sequence). This CDR3 has 15 amino acids. The study, taken as a whole, reports: Rarity held for most TCR sequences, but there were some public TCRs that occurred in many donors. A later analysis linked a missense variant in DCLRE1C to the trimming of TCR beta V and J genes. CMV antigen specificity of a few CMV-associated chains was confirmed in vitro.

V gene TRBV7-9 combines with J gene TRBJ1-6; 9 bases are shared with TRBD1. This TCR came from a man in his fifties in good health and CMV-seronegative. Sequences were obtained from PBMCs. The CDR3 region has the DNA TGTGCCAGCAGCCAAACCGGGACAGGGAATTCACCCCTCCACTTT. As protein: CASSQTGTGNSPLHF.